This TCR beta chain appears in the sequencing data of a study of shared clonotypes between healthy human individuals. Germline assignment: CDR1 MNHEY and CDR2 SMNVEV (reference sequence). The CDR3 has 14 amino acids. Between the trimmed V and J ends, which lost 3 bases and 5 bases, there was a span of 11 bases. In its sample, this clone was seen a few times. Using immunoSEQ multiplex PCR, the repertoire was profiled, and TCRdb retains in-frame clones only, with some absent. The table shows around 700,000 clones, with approximately 79% occurring only once. This clonotype was sampled from a woman aged 30 to 39 in good health. V gene TRBV27 combines with J gene TRBJ2-1; no firm D call. The sample comprised memory CD4+ T cells sorted from blood. As for subset: CD45RA-negative fraction. The CDR3 protein is CASSFIGRNNEQFF. CDR3 sequence (DNA): TGTGCCAGCAGTTTTATCGGCCGAAACAATGAGCAGTTCTTC.